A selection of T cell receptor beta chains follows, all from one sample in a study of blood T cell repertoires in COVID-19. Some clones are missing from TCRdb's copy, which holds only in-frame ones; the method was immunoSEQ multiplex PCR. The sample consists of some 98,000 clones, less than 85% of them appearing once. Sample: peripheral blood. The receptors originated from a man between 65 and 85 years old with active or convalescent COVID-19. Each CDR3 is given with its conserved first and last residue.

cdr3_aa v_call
CASRDDRGNTEAFF TRBV2
CASSVEEATDTQYF TRBV6-4
CASSLRTALYSNQPQHF TRBV7-9
CASSGSLSSGNTIYF TRBV9
CAISPGTIYNEQFF TRBV10-3
CASSSRQAFTGELFF TRBV7-2
CRPGDTQYF TRBV20-1
CASSQGGGEKLFF TRBV7-2
CASTMTGTRGADTQYF TRBV7-2
CASSQQSGYEQYF TRBV7-9
CASSLDRGEQYF TRBV7-9
CASSARQTGQPQHF TRBV6-2/TRBV6-3
CAWISGVEGYTF TRBV30
CASSLGPNRGDTQYF TRBV7-9
CASSGQGDTEAFF TRBV12-3/TRBV12-4
CASSSLGAQTISSYNEQFF TRBV6-6
CASSGPGQDHLYQETQYF TRBV2
CASSLARGRMNTGELFF TRBV7-9
CASRRTRANEKLFF TRBV5-8
CASSYLSGGHYNEQFF TRBV7-8
CASAPPSGIPYNEQFF TRBV27
CASDRLGGEQFF TRBV30
CASRGTGNTEAFF TRBV25-1
CASSKNRNLNTEAFF TRBV6-5
CASSQPRASGEIDTQYF TRBV7-8
CASTLGGRPAEAFF TRBV5-4
CASSESGAVNEQFF TRBV2
CSASAGGNSNSPLHF TRBV20-1
CASSQVGGSANQPQHF TRBV4-1
CASSLRVGGTDTQYF TRBV5-1
CASKAGWYTEAFF TRBV21-1
CASRGDNRSNQPQHF TRBV6-6
CASSSGLETQYF TRBV13
CASSVTSPLTDTQYF TRBV9
CASTPSTLQGQTNYGYTF TRBV6-2/TRBV6-3
CASSQSNGDTGELFF TRBV23-1
CATSRGTGNQPQHF TRBV15
CASSLQTGWDYGYTF TRBV18
CASMRVAGKDTQYF TRBV28
CASSIDRGSYGYTF TRBV6-5
CASSEDRAGYEQYF TRBV19
CASSYRTGGLGYTF TRBV11-3
CASSQDLQGLEAFF TRBV4-3
CASSPGRDYGYTF TRBV18
CASSPQAGTEAFF TRBV7-3
CASRADTAAGNTIYF TRBV6-5
CATSESPSGGSTDTQYF TRBV24-1
CASSQTPGTEAFF TRBV3-1/TRBV3-2
CASSPSRDRGYTF TRBV7-3
CASSVEAGNYGYTF TRBV9